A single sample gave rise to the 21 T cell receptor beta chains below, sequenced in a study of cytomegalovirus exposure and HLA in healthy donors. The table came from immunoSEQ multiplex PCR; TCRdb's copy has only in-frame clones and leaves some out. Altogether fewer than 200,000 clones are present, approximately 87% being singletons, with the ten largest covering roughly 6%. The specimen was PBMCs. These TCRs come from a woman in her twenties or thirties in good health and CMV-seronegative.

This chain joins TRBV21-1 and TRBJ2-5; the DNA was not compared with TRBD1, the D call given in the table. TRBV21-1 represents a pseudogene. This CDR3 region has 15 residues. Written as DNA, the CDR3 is TGTGCCAGCAGCAAAGTTTGGGACAGTCCAGAGACCCAGTACTTC. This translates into CASSKVWDSPETQYF.

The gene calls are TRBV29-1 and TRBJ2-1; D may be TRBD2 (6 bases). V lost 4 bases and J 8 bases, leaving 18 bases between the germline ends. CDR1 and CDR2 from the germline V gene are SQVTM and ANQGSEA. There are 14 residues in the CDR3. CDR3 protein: CSVGGVYPEYEQFF. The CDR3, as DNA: TGCAGCGTTGGCGGGGTCTACCCCGAGTATGAGCAGTTCTTC.

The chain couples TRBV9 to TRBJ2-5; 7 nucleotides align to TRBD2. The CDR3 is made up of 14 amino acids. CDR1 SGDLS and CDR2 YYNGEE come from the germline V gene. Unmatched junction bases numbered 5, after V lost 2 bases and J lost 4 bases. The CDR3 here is CASSVASGGETQYF. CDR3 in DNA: TGTGCCAGCAGCGTGGCTAGCGGAGGAGAGACCCAGTACTTC.

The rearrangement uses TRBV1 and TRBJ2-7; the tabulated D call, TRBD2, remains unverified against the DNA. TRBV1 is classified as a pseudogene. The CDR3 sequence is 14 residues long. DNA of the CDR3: TGCACCAGCAGCCAAGGAAAGGAGAACTACGAGCAGTACTTC. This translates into CTSSQGKENYEQYF.

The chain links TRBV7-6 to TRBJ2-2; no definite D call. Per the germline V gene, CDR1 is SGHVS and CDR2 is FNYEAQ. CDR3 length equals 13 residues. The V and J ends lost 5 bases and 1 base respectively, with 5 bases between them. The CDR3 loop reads CASSKKNTGELFF. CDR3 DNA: TGTGCCAGCAGCAAAAAGAACACCGGGGAGCTGTTTTTT.

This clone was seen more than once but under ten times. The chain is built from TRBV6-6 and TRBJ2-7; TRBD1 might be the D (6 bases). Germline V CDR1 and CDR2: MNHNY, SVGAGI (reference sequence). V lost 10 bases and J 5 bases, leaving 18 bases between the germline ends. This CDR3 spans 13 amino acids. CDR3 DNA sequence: TGTGCCACTAGGGGCAGGGGTTCCCACGAGCAGTACTTC. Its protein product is CATRGRGSHEQYF.

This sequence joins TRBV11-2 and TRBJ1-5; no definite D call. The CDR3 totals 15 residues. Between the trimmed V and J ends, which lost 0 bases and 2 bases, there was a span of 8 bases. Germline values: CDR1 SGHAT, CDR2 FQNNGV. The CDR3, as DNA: TGTGCCAGCAGCTTAGATCCCCAGGGCAATCAGCCCCAGCATTTT. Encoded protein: CASSLDPQGNQPQHF.

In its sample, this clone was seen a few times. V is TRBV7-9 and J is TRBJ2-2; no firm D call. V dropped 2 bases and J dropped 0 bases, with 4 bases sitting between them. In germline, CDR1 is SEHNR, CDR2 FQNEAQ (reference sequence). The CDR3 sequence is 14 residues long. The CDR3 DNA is TGTGCCAGCAGCTTAATGGCGAACACCGGGGAGCTGTTTTTT. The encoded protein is CASSLMANTGELFF.

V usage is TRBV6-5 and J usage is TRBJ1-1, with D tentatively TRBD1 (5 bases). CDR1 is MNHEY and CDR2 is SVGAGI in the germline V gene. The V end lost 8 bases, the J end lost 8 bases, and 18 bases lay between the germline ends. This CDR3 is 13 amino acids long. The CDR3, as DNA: TGTGCCAGCCGACAGAAGAGCAGGGTAGAAGCTTTCTTT. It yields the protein CASRQKSRVEAFF.

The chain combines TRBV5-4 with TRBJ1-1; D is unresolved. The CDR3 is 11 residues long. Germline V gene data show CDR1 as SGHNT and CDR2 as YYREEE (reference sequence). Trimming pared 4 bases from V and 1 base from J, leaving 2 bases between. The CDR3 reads CASSRNTEAFF. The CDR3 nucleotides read TGTGCCAGCAGCCGGAACACTGAAGCTTTCTTT.

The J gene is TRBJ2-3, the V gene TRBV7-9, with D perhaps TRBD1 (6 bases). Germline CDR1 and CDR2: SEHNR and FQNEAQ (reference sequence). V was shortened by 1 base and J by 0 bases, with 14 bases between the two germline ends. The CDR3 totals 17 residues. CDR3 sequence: CASSLVGWQGSTDTQYF. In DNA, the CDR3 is TGTGCCAGCAGCTTAGTGGGGTGGCAGGGGAGCACAGATACGCAGTATTTT.

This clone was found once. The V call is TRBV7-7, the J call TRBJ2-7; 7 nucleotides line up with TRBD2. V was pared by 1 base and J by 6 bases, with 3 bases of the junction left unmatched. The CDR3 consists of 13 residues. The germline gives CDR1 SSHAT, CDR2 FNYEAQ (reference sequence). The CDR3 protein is CASSLGEGGEQYF. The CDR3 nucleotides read TGTGCCAGCAGCTTAGGGGAGGGCGGCGAGCAGTACTTC.

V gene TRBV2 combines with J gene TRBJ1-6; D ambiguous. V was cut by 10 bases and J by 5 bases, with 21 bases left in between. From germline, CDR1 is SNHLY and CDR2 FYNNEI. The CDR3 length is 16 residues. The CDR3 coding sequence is TGTGCCACCCGGCTCGACGGCGGAGCCGATAATTCACCCCTCCACTTT. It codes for CATRLDGGADNSPLHF.

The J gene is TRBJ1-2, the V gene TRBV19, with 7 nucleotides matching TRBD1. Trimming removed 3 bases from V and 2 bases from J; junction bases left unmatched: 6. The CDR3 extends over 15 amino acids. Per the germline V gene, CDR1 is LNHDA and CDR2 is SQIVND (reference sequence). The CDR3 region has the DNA TGTGCCAGTAGTATTTCGCCGGGACAGAACTATGGCTACACCTTC. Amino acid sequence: CASSISPGQNYGYTF.

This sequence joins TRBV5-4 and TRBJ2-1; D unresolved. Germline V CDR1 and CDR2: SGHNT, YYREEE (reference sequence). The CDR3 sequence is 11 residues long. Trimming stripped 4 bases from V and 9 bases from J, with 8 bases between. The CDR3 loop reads CASSLLGEQFF. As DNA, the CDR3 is TGTGCCAGCAGCCTTTTAGGTGAGCAGTTCTTC.

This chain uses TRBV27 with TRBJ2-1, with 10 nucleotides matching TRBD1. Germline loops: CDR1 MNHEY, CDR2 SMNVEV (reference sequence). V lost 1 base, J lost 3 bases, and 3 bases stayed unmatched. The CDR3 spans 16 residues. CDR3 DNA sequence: TGTGCCAGCAGTTTATTTGGGACAGGGGACTACAATGAGCAGTTCTTC. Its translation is CASSLFGTGDYNEQFF.

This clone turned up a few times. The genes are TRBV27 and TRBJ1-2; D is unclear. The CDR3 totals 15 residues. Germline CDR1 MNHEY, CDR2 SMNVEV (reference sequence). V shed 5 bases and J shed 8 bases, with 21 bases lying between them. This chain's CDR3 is CASSPQMSESRGYTF. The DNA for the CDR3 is TGTGCCAGCAGTCCCCAAATGAGTGAGTCGAGAGGCTACACCTTC.

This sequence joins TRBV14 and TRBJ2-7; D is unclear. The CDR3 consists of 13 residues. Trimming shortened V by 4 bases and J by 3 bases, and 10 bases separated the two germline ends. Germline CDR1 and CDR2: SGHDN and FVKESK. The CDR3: CASSRSSFYEQYF. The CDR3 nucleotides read TGTGCCAGCAGCCGCTCTTCGTTCTACGAGCAGTACTTC.

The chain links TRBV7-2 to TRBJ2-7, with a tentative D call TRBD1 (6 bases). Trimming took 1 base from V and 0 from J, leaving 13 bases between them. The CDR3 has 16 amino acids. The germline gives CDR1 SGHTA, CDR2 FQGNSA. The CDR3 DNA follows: TGTGCCAGCAGCTTAGTCGGCGACAGGAGCTCCTACGAGCAGTACTTC. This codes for CASSLVGDRSSYEQYF. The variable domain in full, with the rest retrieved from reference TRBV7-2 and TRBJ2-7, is GAGVSQSPSNKVTEKGKDVELRCDPISGHTALYWYRQSLGQGLEFLIYFQGNSAPDKSGLPSDRFSAERTGGSVSTLTIQRTQQEDSAVYLCASSLVGDRSSYEQYFGPGTRLTVT.

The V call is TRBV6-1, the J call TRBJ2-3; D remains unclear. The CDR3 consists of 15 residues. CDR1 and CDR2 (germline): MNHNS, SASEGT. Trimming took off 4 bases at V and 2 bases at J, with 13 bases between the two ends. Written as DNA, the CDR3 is TGTGCCAGCAGTGGTCGAAATGTTCCCACAGATACGCAGTATTTT. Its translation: CASSGRNVPTDTQYF.

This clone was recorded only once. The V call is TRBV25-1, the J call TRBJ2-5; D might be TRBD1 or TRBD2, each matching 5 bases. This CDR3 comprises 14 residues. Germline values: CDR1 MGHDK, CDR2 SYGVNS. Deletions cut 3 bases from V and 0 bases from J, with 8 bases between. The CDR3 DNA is TGTGCCAGCAGTGACCCGGGACACCAAGAGACCCAGTACTTC. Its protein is CASSDPGHQETQYF.